These 17 T cell receptor beta chains originate from one sample sequenced in a study of cytomegalovirus exposure and HLA in healthy donors. TCRdb's table, derived via immunoSEQ multiplex PCR, lists solely in-frame clones and lacks some. Among 280,000 or so clones, over 75% were seen once, and the ten largest hold over 0.7%. Material for sequencing was PBMCs. All receptors derive from a woman aged 18-29 years in good health and CMV-seronegative.

The V call is TRBV2, the J call TRBJ2-7, with 9 bases that match TRBD1. Germline CDR1 and CDR2: SNHLY and FYNNEI. CDR3 length: 10 amino acids. This CDR3 is CASKRQGVWV. CDR3 DNA sequence: TGTGCCAGCAAAAGACAGGGGGTCTGGGTC.

The chain combines TRBV5-1 with TRBJ2-7, with 8 bases matching TRBD1. This CDR3 contains 14 residues. Germline-derived CDR1 and CDR2 are SGHRS and YFSETQ. With 4 bases clipped from V and 1 base from J, the junction kept 4 bases outside the gene matches. DNA of the CDR3: TGCGCCAGCAGCAACCGACAGGGGTCCTACGAGCAGTACTTC. Translating it yields CASSNRQGSYEQYF.

The chain links TRBV5-4 to TRBJ1-1; TRBD1 aligns across 7 bases. CDR3 length: 16 residues. The V gene's germline CDR1 is SGHNT and CDR2 YYREEE (reference sequence). V was pared by 4 bases and J by 4 bases, with 13 bases of the junction left unmatched. This CDR3 is CASSHYTKTGRTEAFF. The DNA for the CDR3 is TGTGCCAGCAGCCATTACACTAAGACAGGGCGCACTGAAGCTTTCTTT.

The rearrangement links TRBV2 to TRBJ2-2; D remains ambiguous. The CDR3 runs 12 residues. Trimming took off 1 base at V and 7 bases at J, with 4 bases between the two ends. CDR1 SNHLY and CDR2 FYNNEI come from the germline V gene. The CDR3 sequence: CASSEGVGELFF. CDR3 sequence (DNA): TGTGCCAGCAGTGAAGGCGTCGGGGAGCTGTTTTTT.

The chain uses TRBV10-2 and TRBJ2-3, with 8 bases that match TRBD2. This CDR3 contains 14 residues. Trimming took 8 bases from V and 5 from J; bases not matched to a gene: 9. Germline CDR1 WSHSY, CDR2 SAAADI. Written as DNA, the CDR3 is TGCGCCAGCTTTGACGCTAGCGGGTTAGATACGCAGTATTTT. The encoded protein is CASFDASGLDTQYF.

V and J are TRBV28 and TRBJ1-5; D might be TRBD1 (6 bases). V was cut by 10 bases and J by 0 bases, with 22 bases left in between. The CDR3 has 17 amino acids. Germline V CDR1 and CDR2: MDHEN, SYDVKM. CDR3 sequence: CANSFRQGLGSNQPQHF. CDR3 nucleotide sequence: TGTGCCAACAGCTTCCGTCAGGGGCTCGGTAGCAATCAGCCCCAGCATTTT.

The chain employs TRBV28 and TRBJ2-1; 12 positions agree with TRBD2. CDR1 MDHEN and CDR2 SYDVKM come from the germline V gene. With V trimmed by 3 bases and J by 14 bases, 5 bases remained unmatched. CDR3 length equals 13 residues. As DNA, the CDR3 is TGTGCCAGCAGTTTCGGACTAGCGGGATTGGAGTTCTTC. It translates to CASSFGLAGLEFF. Looking up the rest from reference TRBV28 and TRBJ2-1 gives the full variable domain: DVKVTQSSRYLVKRTGEKVFLECVQDMDHENMFWYRQDPGLGLRLIYFSYDVKMKEKGDIPEGYSVSREKKERFSLILESASTNQTSMYLCASSFGLAGLEFFGPGTRLTVL.

The chain recombines TRBV15 with TRBJ2-3; possibly TRBD2 for D (6 bases). Looked up from germline, CDR1 is LNHNV and CDR2 is YYDKDF (reference sequence). V was cut by 7 bases and J by 2 bases, with 19 bases left in between. The length of the CDR3 is 16 residues. CDR3 in amino acids: CATIEGGEHPTDTQYF. As DNA, the CDR3 is TGTGCCACCATCGAAGGCGGGGAACACCCCACAGATACGCAGTATTTT.

The chain uses TRBV28 and TRBJ1-5; 7 positions agree with TRBD1. This CDR3 is built from 17 residues. V lost 5 bases and J lost 4; bases outside the gene matches: 14. Germline assignment: CDR1 MDHEN and CDR2 SYDVKM. CDR3 region: CASSPYPGTERNQPQHF. In nucleotides, the CDR3 is TGTGCCAGCAGTCCCTACCCCGGGACAGAAAGAAATCAGCCCCAGCATTTT.

V usage is TRBV5-6 and J usage is TRBJ2-3; 8 bases are shared with TRBD2. CDR1 is SGHDT and CDR2 is YYEEEE in the germline V gene. The CDR3 has 15 amino acids. The V gene end was trimmed by 5 bases and the J gene end by 4 bases; junction bases not matched to a gene: 9. CDR3 DNA sequence: TGTGCCAGCAGGATAGCGGGGACATACCCAGATACGCAGTATTTT. Protein: CASRIAGTYPDTQYF.

In its sample, this clone was seen once. The chain has TRBV6-4 and TRBJ2-2, with D perhaps TRBD1 (6 bases). The germline V gene encodes CDR1 MRHNA and CDR2 SNTAGT. The CDR3 spans 14 residues. V lost 3 bases, J lost 3 bases, and 8 bases lay in between. The CDR3 sequence: CASSEQGDTGELFF. The CDR3 nucleotides are TGTGCCAGCAGTGAACAGGGAGACACCGGGGAGCTGTTTTTT.

This clone was counted a single time. The V and J genes are TRBV5-1 and TRBJ1-1; 7 nucleotides align to TRBD1. Germline V gene data show CDR1 as SGHRS and CDR2 as YFSETQ. J was trimmed by 0 bases and V by 2 bases; bases with no gene match: 7. CDR3 length: 16 amino acids. This CDR3 reads CASSLIGTDLNTEAFF. In DNA, the CDR3 is TGCGCCAGCAGCTTAATCGGGACAGATTTGAACACTGAAGCTTTCTTT.

CDR3 DNA sequence: TGTGCCAGCAGCCCCGGGAGCCACTACGAGCAGTACTTC. Its protein product is CASSPGSHYEQYF. The chain couples TRBV14 to TRBJ2-7; maybe TRBD2 (6 bases). The CDR3 totals 13 residues. Germline V gene sequence: CDR1 SGHDN, CDR2 FVKESK. V lost 4 bases and J lost 3, with 10 bases in between.

The rearrangement uses TRBV6-5 and TRBJ2-7; the D gene is possibly TRBD2 (6 bases). The CDR3 is 14 amino acids. Germline lookup yields CDR1 MNHEY and CDR2 SVGAGI. The V end lost 8 bases, the J end lost 0 bases, and 14 bases lay between the germline ends. This CDR3 is CASSRAGSSYEQYF. The CDR3 coding sequence is TGTGCCAGCTCCCGGGCGGGGAGCTCCTACGAGCAGTACTTC.

This chain links TRBV10-2 with TRBJ2-7; D is unclear. The length of the CDR3 is 13 residues. The germline V gene has CDR1 WSHSY and CDR2 SAAADI. The germline V and J ends were trimmed by 2 bases and 6 bases, with 11 bases remaining between them. CDR3 sequence (DNA): TGCGCCAGCAGTGAGCGTGAGATACTCGAGCAGTACTTC. Its protein is CASSEREILEQYF.

Note on this clone: One end of the junction is discordant with germline, which a read error may explain. Different DNA sequences within this sample yield the same CDR3. This rearrangement joins TRBV9 to TRBJ2-1; D perhaps matches TRBD1 (6 bases). Germline CDR1 is SGDLS and CDR2 is YYNGEE. The CDR3 sequence is 16 residues long. The CDR3 sequence: CASSLGRGLRGNEQFF. In DNA, the CDR3 is TGTGCCAGCAGCCTTGGGCGCGGCCTTAGGGGGAATGAGCAATTCTTC.

V usage is TRBV28 and J usage is TRBJ2-7, with D perhaps matching TRBD1 (6 bases). V was clipped by 8 bases and J by 7 bases, with 24 bases between them. The CDR3 spans 15 residues. The V gene's germline CDR1 is MDHEN and CDR2 SYDVKM. The CDR3 region has the DNA TGTGCCAGCCTTGTCGCCGGACAGTCGACACGGGAGCAGTACTTC. Residues: CASLVAGQSTREQYF.